This is a list of T cell receptor beta chains from one sample in a study of blood T cell repertoires in COVID-19. Only in-frame clones appear in the TCRdb table, and some are missing; sequencing was by immunoSEQ multiplex PCR. Of 55,000 to 90,000 clones listed, 70% to 85% are singletons. Sequenced input: peripheral blood. The receptors were gathered from a woman in her 70s with acute or convalescent COVID-19. Each CDR3 is given with its conserved first and last residue. The order of the fields is V gene, J gene, CDR3 protein.

v_gene: TRBV19; j_gene: TRBJ2-1; CDR3aa: CASTPLGGNSYNEQFF
v_gene: TRBV5-5; j_gene: TRBJ1-1; CDR3aa: CASERGGSMNTEAFF
v_gene: TRBV7-2; j_gene: TRBJ2-1; CDR3aa: CASNPGLLNEQFF
v_gene: TRBV28; j_gene: TRBJ2-7; CDR3aa: CARWLAGTTGSYEQYF
v_gene: TRBV2; j_gene: TRBJ2-1; CDR3aa: CASNAAGGSYNEQFF
v_gene: TRBV7-2; j_gene: TRBJ2-3; CDR3aa: CASSLVGPSGGVTDTQYF
v_gene: TRBV6-5; j_gene: TRBJ1-2; CDR3aa: CASSVGTGHNYGYTF
v_gene: TRBV24-1; j_gene: TRBJ1-5; CDR3aa: CATSEGRQGANQPQHF
v_gene: TRBV19; j_gene: TRBJ1-6; CDR3aa: CASSLGRGLRGSPLHF
v_gene: TRBV27; j_gene: TRBJ1-1; CDR3aa: CASRGQGAFEAFF
v_gene: TRBV7-9; j_gene: TRBJ2-3; CDR3aa: CASSYSRTSGRVVTDTQYF
v_gene: TRBV28; j_gene: TRBJ1-1; CDR3aa: CASSPTPGDRKTEAFF
v_gene: TRBV27; j_gene: TRBJ2-7; CDR3aa: CASSPVPSDTYEQYF
v_gene: TRBV2; j_gene: TRBJ1-4; CDR3aa: CATEADRSNEKLFF
v_gene: TRBV5-1; j_gene: TRBJ2-3; CDR3aa: CASSSLLAGDFTQYF
v_gene: TRBV11-2; j_gene: TRBJ1-2; CDR3aa: CASRSTRKGGSRYGYTF
v_gene: TRBV5-4; j_gene: TRBJ2-5; CDR3aa: CASGPGLAGGKQETQYF
v_gene: TRBV19; j_gene: TRBJ2-1; CDR3aa: CASSIDRGQAEQFF
v_gene: TRBV6-2/TRBV6-3; j_gene: TRBJ2-7; CDR3aa: CASSYVIGQLETYEQYF
v_gene: TRBV4-2; j_gene: TRBJ2-2; CDR3aa: CASGRDTANTGELFF
v_gene: TRBV4-1; j_gene: TRBJ1-5; CDR3aa: CASSPGTRNQPQHF
v_gene: TRBV5-8; j_gene: TRBJ1-1; CDR3aa: CASSLVPGTNTEAFF
v_gene: TRBV18; j_gene: TRBJ2-2; CDR3aa: CASQRLTGETGELFF
v_gene: TRBV28; j_gene: TRBJ1-5; CDR3aa: CASSFGSGGNQPQHF
v_gene: TRBV6-1; j_gene: TRBJ2-5; CDR3aa: CASSEAVTVIKKTQYF
v_gene: TRBV5-4; j_gene: TRBJ2-3; CDR3aa: CASSLTSGGKTDTQYF
v_gene: TRBV7-9; j_gene: TRBJ2-5; CDR3aa: CASKRHFGETQYF
v_gene: TRBV23-1; j_gene: TRBJ2-5; CDR3aa: CASSQSIRRGEETQYF
v_gene: TRBV28; j_gene: TRBJ1-5; CDR3aa: CASRTWGGPEPQHF
v_gene: TRBV27; j_gene: TRBJ2-1; CDR3aa: CASSHGQSSYNEQFF
v_gene: TRBV6-6; j_gene: TRBJ1-1; CDR3aa: CASRGGQGLNTEAFF
v_gene: TRBV24-1; j_gene: TRBJ2-3; CDR3aa: CATSDLRKSGDTQYF
v_gene: TRBV7-2; j_gene: TRBJ2-3; CDR3aa: CASSLVGGDTQYF
v_gene: TRBV9; j_gene: TRBJ1-6; CDR3aa: CASSVGGGGGSPLHF
v_gene: TRBV5-5; j_gene: TRBJ1-1; CDR3aa: CASSLFASMNTEAFF
v_gene: TRBV30; j_gene: TRBJ1-5; CDR3aa: CAWSAAAEQPQHF
v_gene: TRBV10-2; j_gene: TRBJ2-3; CDR3aa: CASSLGTGGDTQYF
v_gene: TRBV10-3; j_gene: TRBJ2-2; CDR3aa: CASGLYGELFF
v_gene: TRBV2; j_gene: TRBJ2-5; CDR3aa: CASRRQQETQYF
v_gene: TRBV3-1/TRBV3-2; j_gene: TRBJ2-5; CDR3aa: CASSGLAGAGGETQYF
v_gene: TRBV2; j_gene: TRBJ1-5; CDR3aa: CASSEGAGGDSNQPQHF
v_gene: TRBV24-1; j_gene: TRBJ2-7; CDR3aa: CAISLFYEQYF
v_gene: TRBV27; j_gene: TRBJ2-7; CDR3aa: CASSFGGGPSYEQYF
v_gene: TRBV7-2; j_gene: TRBJ2-1; CDR3aa: CASSQQSGTNNEQFF
v_gene: TRBV5-6; j_gene: TRBJ2-5; CDR3aa: CASSRGGGLGQETQYF
v_gene: TRBV6-5; j_gene: TRBJ1-1; CDR3aa: CATVTQRKAFF
v_gene: TRBV2; j_gene: TRBJ2-1; CDR3aa: CASRGGRQGDLNEQFF
v_gene: TRBV6-2/TRBV6-3; j_gene: TRBJ2-1; CDR3aa: CASSFGLAAYNEQFF
v_gene: TRBV20-1; j_gene: TRBJ2-3; CDR3aa: CSPKGFDTQYF
v_gene: TRBV6-5; j_gene: TRBJ1-1; CDR3aa: CASRYTVYSEAFF
v_gene: TRBV4-1; j_gene: TRBJ1-1; CDR3aa: CASSQDHDTNTEAFF
v_gene: TRBV6-5; j_gene: TRBJ1-2; CDR3aa: CASSYSAGSGYGYTF
v_gene: TRBV9; j_gene: TRBJ1-2; CDR3aa: CASSVAPKTGSYGYTF
v_gene: TRBV30; j_gene: TRBJ1-5; CDR3aa: CAWSYRGNQPQHF
v_gene: TRBV7-9; j_gene: TRBJ2-1; CDR3aa: CASSDRDRVRDEQFF
v_gene: TRBV10-3; j_gene: TRBJ2-7; CDR3aa: CAISGGVNQGATYEQYF
v_gene: TRBV5-1; j_gene: TRBJ2-7; CDR3aa: CASSTWDRSYEQYF
v_gene: TRBV19; j_gene: TRBJ2-1; CDR3aa: CASSRLAGNEQFF
v_gene: TRBV2; j_gene: TRBJ1-1; CDR3aa: CASREGLFNTEAFF